These T cell receptor beta chains were read from a single sample in a study of blood T cells in healthy people across ages. MiXCR was run by TCRdb on the 5' RACE reads, yielding one entry per CDR3 protein. Here the sample spans almost 800,000 distinct CDR3 sequences, roughly 60% being singletons. Material: blood. These receptors were obtained from a young man in good health. Each CDR3 is given with its conserved first and last residue. A D gene is named only where the DNA matches it firmly. Not every row has a clone size; where given, it reads once, few, many or a size class.

cdr3_nt: TGCAGCGTCGTTATCGCCGGGACAGCTTATGAGACCCAGTACTTC
cdr3_aa: CSVVIAGTAYETQYF
clone_size: NA
v_call: TRBV29-1
cdr3_length: 15
d_call: TRBD1
j_call: TRBJ2-5

cdr3_nt: TGTGCCAGCAGCCGGACTAGCGGTCCCACAGATACGCAGTATTTT
cdr3_aa: CASSRTSGPTDTQYF
clone_size: NA
v_call: TRBV6-2/TRBV6-3
cdr3_length: 15
d_call: TRBD2
j_call: TRBJ2-3

cdr3_nt: TGTGCCAGCAGCACGACTAGCGGGAGTAAAGAAGAGCAGTACTTC
cdr3_aa: CASSTTSGSKEEQYF
clone_size: once
v_call: TRBV7-2
cdr3_length: 15
d_call: TRBD2
j_call: TRBJ2-7

cdr3_nt: TGTGCCAGCAGTTACGGGCCTTCTAGCGACTCATACGAGCAGTACTTC
cdr3_aa: CASSYGPSSDSYEQYF
clone_size: few
v_call: TRBV6-2/TRBV6-3
cdr3_length: 16
d_call: NA
j_call: TRBJ2-7

cdr3_nt: TGTGCCAGCAGCCAAGATGGAGGACAGGTCTCCGATACGCAGTATTTT
cdr3_aa: CASSQDGGQVSDTQYF
clone_size: NA
v_call: TRBV4-2
cdr3_length: 16
d_call: TRBD1
j_call: TRBJ2-3

cdr3_nt: TGTGCCAGCAGCGTAGACAGGGGGCTGGGTGGCTACACCTTC
cdr3_aa: CASSVDRGLGGYTF
clone_size: NA
v_call: TRBV9
cdr3_length: 14
d_call: TRBD1
j_call: TRBJ1-2

cdr3_nt: TGCGCCAGCAGCCACACACAGGGGCCCTTAGCCAAAAACATTCAGTACTTC
cdr3_aa: CASSHTQGPLAKNIQYF
clone_size: NA
v_call: TRBV4-1
cdr3_length: 17
d_call: TRBD1
j_call: TRBJ2-4

cdr3_nt: TGTGCCAGCAGTTACCGGCTGGGCCCCACAGATACGCAGTATTTT
cdr3_aa: CASSYRLGPTDTQYF
clone_size: NA
v_call: TRBV6-6
cdr3_length: 15
d_call: NA
j_call: TRBJ2-3

cdr3_nt: TGTGCCACCAGCAGAGATCTCCGGGGCGGTGGGGCCAACGTCCTGACTTTC
cdr3_aa: CATSRDLRGGGANVLTF
clone_size: NA
v_call: TRBV15
cdr3_length: 17
d_call: NA
j_call: TRBJ2-6

cdr3_nt: TGTGCCAGCAGTTACCCTGGACAGATCTATGGCTACACCTTC
cdr3_aa: CASSYPGQIYGYTF
clone_size: NA
v_call: TRBV6-2/TRBV6-3
cdr3_length: 14
d_call: NA
j_call: TRBJ1-2

cdr3_nt: TGTGCCACCAGCAGAGGAGAGACAGGGGCCTACGAGCAGTACTTC
cdr3_aa: CATSRGETGAYEQYF
clone_size: NA
v_call: TRBV15
cdr3_length: 15
d_call: TRBD1
j_call: TRBJ2-7

cdr3_nt: TGTGCCAGCAGTTCACGACCCGGGACTAGCTCCGAGCAGTACTTC
cdr3_aa: CASSSRPGTSSEQYF
clone_size: NA
v_call: TRBV6-6
cdr3_length: 15
d_call: TRBD2
j_call: TRBJ2-7

cdr3_nt: TGCGCCAGCAGCGCCCGGGGCGAGCAGTTCTTC
cdr3_aa: CASSARGEQFF
clone_size: NA
v_call: TRBV5-1
cdr3_length: 11
d_call: NA
j_call: TRBJ2-1

cdr3_nt: TGTGCCAGCAGCCAAGCGTCTCGCGTGGGGGGGAATGAGCAGTTCTTC
cdr3_aa: CASSQASRVGGNEQFF
clone_size: NA
v_call: TRBV4-2
cdr3_length: 16
d_call: TRBD2
j_call: TRBJ2-1

cdr3_nt: TGTGCCAGCAGAGGAGCGAGCGGGGAGCTGTTTTTT
cdr3_aa: CASRGASGELFF
clone_size: NA
v_call: TRBV9
cdr3_length: 12
d_call: NA
j_call: TRBJ2-2

cdr3_nt: TGTGCCAGCAGTTACGGGGGGACGGCTTTCTTT
cdr3_aa: CASSYGGTAFF
clone_size: NA
v_call: TRBV6-5
cdr3_length: 11
d_call: NA
j_call: TRBJ1-1

cdr3_nt: TGCAGCGTTGTCCGGAGCGGGAGGGCCTACGAGCAGTACTTC
cdr3_aa: CSVVRSGRAYEQYF
clone_size: few
v_call: TRBV29-1
cdr3_length: 14
d_call: TRBD2
j_call: TRBJ2-7

cdr3_nt: TGCAGCGTACTCGAACAGGGGGCGCGGAACACTGAAGCTTTCTTT
cdr3_aa: CSVLEQGARNTEAFF
clone_size: NA
v_call: TRBV29-1
cdr3_length: 15
d_call: TRBD1
j_call: TRBJ1-1

cdr3_nt: TGTGCCAGCAGCTTACTCCTATACGGGACACTTAAAGAGACCCAGTACTTC
cdr3_aa: CASSLLLYGTLKETQYF
clone_size: few
v_call: TRBV7-8
cdr3_length: 17
d_call: NA
j_call: TRBJ2-5

cdr3_nt: TGTGCCAGCAGTGTAACGGGGAACAGGGCCCACTACACCTTC
cdr3_aa: CASSVTGNRAHYTF
clone_size: NA
v_call: TRBV12-3/TRBV12-4
cdr3_length: 14
d_call: NA
j_call: TRBJ1-2

cdr3_nt: TGTGCTAGCAGCCCTCATATAGCGGGAGTCCCAGATACGCAGTATTTT
cdr3_aa: CASSPHIAGVPDTQYF
clone_size: NA
v_call: TRBV7-7
cdr3_length: 16
d_call: TRBD2
j_call: TRBJ2-3

cdr3_nt: TGCAGTGCTAAACTAGCGGTTAGCTCCTACGAGCAGTACTTC
cdr3_aa: CSAKLAVSSYEQYF
clone_size: NA
v_call: TRBV20-1
cdr3_length: 14
d_call: TRBD2
j_call: TRBJ2-7

cdr3_nt: TGTGCCAGCCACCAATCTTTGGGGGCCAGATACGAGCAGTACTTC
cdr3_aa: CASHQSLGARYEQYF
clone_size: few
v_call: TRBV7-2
cdr3_length: 15
d_call: NA
j_call: TRBJ2-7

cdr3_nt: TGTGCCAGCAGTAATGGGGGTGCCCTGCAGTTCTTC
cdr3_aa: CASSNGGALQFF
clone_size: NA
v_call: TRBV6-2/TRBV6-3
cdr3_length: 12
d_call: NA
j_call: TRBJ2-1

cdr3_nt: TGTGCCAGCGGTGTGCGGGCCCAAGACTATGGCTACACCTTC
cdr3_aa: CASGVRAQDYGYTF
clone_size: NA
v_call: TRBV6-5
cdr3_length: 14
d_call: NA
j_call: TRBJ1-2

cdr3_nt: TGCGCCAGCAGCATCGGTGGGGGGGGAGAGACCCAGTACTTC
cdr3_aa: CASSIGGGGETQYF
clone_size: NA
v_call: TRBV5-1
cdr3_length: 14
d_call: TRBD2
j_call: TRBJ2-5

cdr3_nt: TGCGCCAGCAGCGTGGGGACTAGCAGGAGCAATGAGCAGTTCTTC
cdr3_aa: CASSVGTSRSNEQFF
clone_size: NA
v_call: TRBV5-1
cdr3_length: 15
d_call: TRBD2
j_call: TRBJ2-1

cdr3_nt: TGTGCCAGCAGCAGACTCCTGGAGGAGTCACCCCTCCACTTT
cdr3_aa: CASSRLLEESPLHF
clone_size: few
v_call: TRBV7-9
cdr3_length: 14
d_call: NA
j_call: TRBJ1-6

cdr3_nt: TGCAGTGCAGGGACTAGCGGGGGGTACAATGAGCAGTTCTTC
cdr3_aa: CSAGTSGGYNEQFF
clone_size: NA
v_call: TRBV20-1
cdr3_length: 14
d_call: TRBD2
j_call: TRBJ2-1

cdr3_nt: TGTGCCAGCAGTTTATCCGTTAACAGAGGCGGCTACACCTTC
cdr3_aa: CASSLSVNRGGYTF
clone_size: NA
v_call: TRBV28
cdr3_length: 14
d_call: NA
j_call: TRBJ1-2

cdr3_nt: TGTGCCAGCAGCTTCGACCCACTTCGGGAGCAGTACTTC
cdr3_aa: CASSFDPLREQYF
clone_size: few
v_call: TRBV7-2
cdr3_length: 13
d_call: NA
j_call: TRBJ2-7

cdr3_nt: TGTGCCATCTCTTTCTCGGACAGGGTGGGACAAGAGACCCAGTACTTC
cdr3_aa: CAISFSDRVGQETQYF
clone_size: NA
v_call: TRBV10-3
cdr3_length: 16
d_call: TRBD1
j_call: TRBJ2-5

cdr3_nt: TGCAGTGCTTCCATTCATGGACCCTACGAGCAGTACTTC
cdr3_aa: CSASIHGPYEQYF
clone_size: NA
v_call: TRBV20-1
cdr3_length: 13
d_call: NA
j_call: TRBJ2-7

cdr3_nt: TGCAGTGCTAGGCTGGCGGGAATGGTGAATGAGCAGTTCTTC
cdr3_aa: CSARLAGMVNEQFF
clone_size: few
v_call: TRBV20-1
cdr3_length: 14
d_call: NA
j_call: TRBJ2-1

cdr3_nt: TGCAGTGCTAGAGTAGGCGTTTCGGCCGAGACCCAGTACTTC
cdr3_aa: CSARVGVSAETQYF
clone_size: NA
v_call: TRBV20-1
cdr3_length: 14
d_call: NA
j_call: TRBJ2-5

cdr3_nt: TGTGCCATCAGTGGTCAGGGGGACATTCAGTACTTC
cdr3_aa: CAISGQGDIQYF
clone_size: NA
v_call: TRBV10-3
cdr3_length: 12
d_call: TRBD1
j_call: TRBJ2-4

cdr3_nt: TGTGCCAGCAGTTTTCGACAGGGCTGGGACTATGGCTACACCTTC
cdr3_aa: CASSFRQGWDYGYTF
clone_size: NA
v_call: TRBV6-2/TRBV6-3
cdr3_length: 15
d_call: TRBD1
j_call: TRBJ1-2

cdr3_nt: TGTGCCAGCAGCACAAGGGCCGGGACAGATTACGAGCAGTACTTC
cdr3_aa: CASSTRAGTDYEQYF
clone_size: NA
v_call: TRBV7-9
cdr3_length: 15
d_call: TRBD1
j_call: TRBJ2-7

cdr3_nt: TGTGCCAGCAGGCTTCAGGGGGCTACCTACGAGCAGTACTTC
cdr3_aa: CASRLQGATYEQYF
clone_size: NA
v_call: TRBV28
cdr3_length: 14
d_call: TRBD1
j_call: TRBJ2-7

cdr3_nt: TGCGCCAGCAGCCAAGCCGGGACAGGGTTTGGGGTTCGTGGCTACACCTTC
cdr3_aa: CASSQAGTGFGVRGYTF
clone_size: NA
v_call: TRBV4-3
cdr3_length: 17
d_call: TRBD1
j_call: TRBJ1-2

cdr3_nt: TGTGCCAGCAGTTTAGGTCTTATCCGCGGGACCTACAATGAGCAGTTCTTC
cdr3_aa: CASSLGLIRGTYNEQFF
clone_size: NA
v_call: TRBV6-2/TRBV6-3
cdr3_length: 17
d_call: NA
j_call: TRBJ2-1

cdr3_nt: TGTGCCAGCAGCTTAGCTCTGCAAGAAGTTAACTATGGCTACACCTTC
cdr3_aa: CASSLALQEVNYGYTF
clone_size: few
v_call: TRBV7-2
cdr3_length: 16
d_call: NA
j_call: TRBJ1-2

cdr3_nt: TGCAGTGCGATAGGTCGAGCCTCCTACGAGCAGTACTTC
cdr3_aa: CSAIGRASYEQYF
clone_size: few
v_call: TRBV20-1
cdr3_length: 13
d_call: NA
j_call: TRBJ2-7

cdr3_nt: TGTGCCAGCAGTCATACTAGCGGGAGGGCTATTACCAGGGAGCAGTTCTTC
cdr3_aa: CASSHTSGRAITREQFF
clone_size: once
v_call: TRBV28
cdr3_length: 17
d_call: TRBD2
j_call: TRBJ2-1

cdr3_nt: TGTGCCAGCAGTTACGGGACGAACAATGAGCAGTTCTTC
cdr3_aa: CASSYGTNNEQFF
clone_size: few
v_call: TRBV6-5
cdr3_length: 13
d_call: NA
j_call: TRBJ2-1